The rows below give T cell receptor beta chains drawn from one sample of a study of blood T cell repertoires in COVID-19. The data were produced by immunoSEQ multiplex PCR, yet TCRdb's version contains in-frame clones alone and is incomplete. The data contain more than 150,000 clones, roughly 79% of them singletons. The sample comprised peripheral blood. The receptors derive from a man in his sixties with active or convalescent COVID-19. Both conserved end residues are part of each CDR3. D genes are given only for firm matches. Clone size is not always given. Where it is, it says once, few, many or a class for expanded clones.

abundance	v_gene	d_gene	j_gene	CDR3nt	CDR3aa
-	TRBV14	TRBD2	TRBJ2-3	TGTGCCAGCAGCCCCGGACTAGCTCGCACAGATACGCAGTATTTT	CASSPGLARTDTQYF
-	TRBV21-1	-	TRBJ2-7	TGTGCCAGCAGCAAAAACCCCCTGGCTAGCGGATTCACCTACGAGCAGTACTTC	CASSKNPLASGFTYEQYF
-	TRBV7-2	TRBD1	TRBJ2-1	TGTGCCAGCAGCTTACCGGGACAGGGTAGGAATGAGCAGTTCTTC	CASSLPGQGRNEQFF
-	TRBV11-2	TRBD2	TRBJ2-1	TGTGCCAGCAGCATATCCAGCGGGGTTTACAATGAGCAGTTCTTC	CASSISSGVYNEQFF
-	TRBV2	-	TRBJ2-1	TGTGCCAGCAGGCGAACCCAGGGGACTGAGCAGTTCTTC	CASRRTQGTEQFF
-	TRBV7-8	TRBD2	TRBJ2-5	TGTGCCAGCAGCCCGAGAACTAGCGTAGAGACCCAGTACTTC	CASSPRTSVETQYF
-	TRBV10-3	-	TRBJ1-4	TGTGCCATCAGTGAGGGAACCGGGCCAGGGAGGTCAAAACTGTTTTTT	CAISEGTGPGRSKLFF
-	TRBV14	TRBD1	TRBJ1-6	TGTGCCAGCAGCTCGCTGACAGGGTCTAAATCACCCCTCCACTTT	CASSSLTGSKSPLHF
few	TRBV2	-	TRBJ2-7	TGTGCCAGCAGTGACTACGGAGACTACGAGCAGTACTTC	CASSDYGDYEQYF
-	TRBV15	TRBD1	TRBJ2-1	TGTGCCACCAGCAGCGGGGACAGGGCCGACAATGAGCAGTTCTTC	CATSSGDRADNEQFF
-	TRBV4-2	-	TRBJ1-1	TGTGCCAGCAGCCAAGATGGTCGGGGACGGGGGACTGAAGCTTTCTTT	CASSQDGRGRGTEAFF
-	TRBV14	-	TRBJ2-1	TGTGCCAGCAGCCAAGCCGCTAGCGCGAGCTCCTACAATGAGCAGTTCTTC	CASSQAASASSYNEQFF
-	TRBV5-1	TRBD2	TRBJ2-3	TGCGCCAGCAGCTCACTAGCGGGAGCTAGCACAGATACGCAGTATTTT	CASSSLAGASTDTQYF
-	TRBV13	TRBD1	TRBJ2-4	TGTGCCAGCAGCCCACCTCAGGGGGACATTCAGTACTTC	CASSPPQGDIQYF
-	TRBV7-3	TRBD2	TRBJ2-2	TGTGCCAGCAGACCTAGCGGGAACACCGGGGAGCTGTTTTTT	CASRPSGNTGELFF
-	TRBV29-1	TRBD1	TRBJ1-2	TGCAGCTCGGGACAGGACGCCTATGGCTACACCTTC	CSSGQDAYGYTF
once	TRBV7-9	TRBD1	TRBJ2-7	TGTGCCAGCAGATCACAGGGGGGACACGAGCAGTACTTC	CASRSQGGHEQYF
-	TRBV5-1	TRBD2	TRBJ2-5	TGCGCCAGCAGCTACGCTAGCGGGACAGAGACCCAGTACTTC	CASSYASGTETQYF
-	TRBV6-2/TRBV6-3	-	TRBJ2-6	TGTGCCAGCAGTTACCGGGAGGGGGCCAACGTCCTGACTTTC	CASSYREGANVLTF
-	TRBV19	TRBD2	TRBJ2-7	TGTGCCAGTAGTGACCGCGGACTAGCGGGTACCTACGAGCAGTACTTC	CASSDRGLAGTYEQYF
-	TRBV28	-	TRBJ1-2	TGTGCCAGCAGTTCGGGAACAGCCCCAGACACCTTC	CASSSGTAPDTF
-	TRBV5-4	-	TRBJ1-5	TGTGCCAGCAGCCCTTACTTTTATCAGCCCCAGCATTTT	CASSPYFYQPQHF
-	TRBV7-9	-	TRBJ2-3	TGTGCCAGCAGCTTCCCTGTAAGCACAGATACGCAGTATTTT	CASSFPVSTDTQYF
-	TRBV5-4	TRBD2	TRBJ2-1	TGTGCCACCGCGGCGGGAGGGTTCGGGGGTGAGCAGTTCTTC	CATAAGGFGGEQFF
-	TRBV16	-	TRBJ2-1	TGTGCCAGCAGCCAAGGTCCCGACATAAACAATGAGCAGTTCTTC	CASSQGPDINNEQFF
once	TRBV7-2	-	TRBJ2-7	TGTGCCAGCAGCTTAGAGGGCGCAGGGCTCTACGAGCAGTACTTC	CASSLEGAGLYEQYF
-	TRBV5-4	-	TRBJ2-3	TGTGCCAGCAGCCTCCGGGGCACAGATACGCAGTATTTT	CASSLRGTDTQYF
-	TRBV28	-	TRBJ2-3	TGTGCCAGCACGGGGTTGGGCACAGATACGCAGTATTTT	CASTGLGTDTQYF
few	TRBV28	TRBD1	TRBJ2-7	TGTGCCAGCATCGGAACAGGGGACGAGCAGTACTTC	CASIGTGDEQYF
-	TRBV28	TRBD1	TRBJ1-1	TGTGCCAGCAGGACGACAGGGGAATCCCGCGCTGAAGCTTTCTTT	CASRTTGESRAEAFF
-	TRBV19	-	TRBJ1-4	TGTGCCAGTAGCCCGGGACTAAATGAAAAACTGTTTTTT	CASSPGLNEKLFF
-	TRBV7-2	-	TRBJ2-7	TGTGCCAGCAGCTCGGGGGGCAGGGACGTCGCCCAGTACTTC	CASSSGGRDVAQYF
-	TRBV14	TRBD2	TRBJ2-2	TGTGCCAGCAGCCAAGTGGGACTAGCGGGAGGGCCCACCGGGGAGCTGTTTTTT	CASSQVGLAGGPTGELFF
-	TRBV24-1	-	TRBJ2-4	TGTGCCACCAGTGACCCGGGGGCCAAAAACATTCAGTACTTC	CATSDPGAKNIQYF
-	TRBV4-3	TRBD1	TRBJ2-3	TGCGCCAGCAGCCAAGCCTGGACAGGGGTCACAGATACGCAGTATTTT	CASSQAWTGVTDTQYF
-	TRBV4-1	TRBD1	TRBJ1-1	TGCGCCAGCAGCCGGACGGGACAGGCCCCCAACACTGAAGCTTTCTTT	CASSRTGQAPNTEAFF
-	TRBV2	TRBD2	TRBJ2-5	TGTGCCAGCAGTGTATCGGGACTAGCGGGAGGGCCCTCGTCAGAAACCCAGTACTTC	CASSVSGLAGGPSSETQYF
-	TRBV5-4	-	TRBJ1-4	TGTGCCAGCAGCTTACTGGACAGTGAAAAACTGTTTTTT	CASSLLDSEKLFF
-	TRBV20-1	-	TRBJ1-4	TGCAGTGCTAGTGATCGCCAGGTACAGCGGGAAAAACTGTTTTTT	CSASDRQVQREKLFF
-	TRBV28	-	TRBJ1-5	TGTGCCAGCAGTTTGTCAGGGGCTGGCAATCAGCCCCAGCATTTT	CASSLSGAGNQPQHF
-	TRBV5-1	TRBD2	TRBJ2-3	TGCGCCAGCAGCTTGGTACTAGCGGGAGCCGGTGCAGATACGCAGTATTTT	CASSLVLAGAGADTQYF
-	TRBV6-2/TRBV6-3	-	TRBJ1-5	TGTGCCAGCAGTTACGCGGGAGGCAGGGCGAGTCAGCCCCAGCATTTT	CASSYAGGRASQPQHF
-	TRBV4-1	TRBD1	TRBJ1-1	TGCGCCAGCAGCCATCCAACAGGGGGGGGCACTGAAGCTTTCTTT	CASSHPTGGGTEAFF
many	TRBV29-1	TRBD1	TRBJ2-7	TGCAGCGTGGGGGACAGGGATCCCTTCGAGCAGTACTTC	CSVGDRDPFEQYF
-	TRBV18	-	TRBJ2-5	TGTGCCAGCTCACGGAGACCACAAGAGACCCAGTACTTC	CASSRRPQETQYF
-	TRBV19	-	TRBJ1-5	TGTGCCAGTGGTATAGACGGGTCTCTCAATCAGCCCCAGCATTTT	CASGIDGSLNQPQHF